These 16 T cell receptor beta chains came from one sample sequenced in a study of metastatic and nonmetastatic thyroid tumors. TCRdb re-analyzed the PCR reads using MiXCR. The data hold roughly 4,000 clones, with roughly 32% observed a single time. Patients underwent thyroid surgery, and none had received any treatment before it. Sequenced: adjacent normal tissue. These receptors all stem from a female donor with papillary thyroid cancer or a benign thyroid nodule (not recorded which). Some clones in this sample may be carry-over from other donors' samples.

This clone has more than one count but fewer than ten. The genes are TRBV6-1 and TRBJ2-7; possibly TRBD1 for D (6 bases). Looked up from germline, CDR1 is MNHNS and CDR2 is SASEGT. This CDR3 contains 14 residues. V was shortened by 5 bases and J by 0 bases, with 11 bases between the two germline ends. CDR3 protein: CASSTGQSSYEQYF. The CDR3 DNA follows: TGTGCCAGCAGTACCGGACAGAGCTCCTACGAGCAGTACTTC.

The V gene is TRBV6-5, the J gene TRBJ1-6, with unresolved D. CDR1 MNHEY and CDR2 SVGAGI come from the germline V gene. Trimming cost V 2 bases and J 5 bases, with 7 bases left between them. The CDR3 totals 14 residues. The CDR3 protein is CASSYVRDNSPLHF. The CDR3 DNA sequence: TGTGCCAGCAGTTACGTTAGAGATAATTCACCCCTCCACTTT.

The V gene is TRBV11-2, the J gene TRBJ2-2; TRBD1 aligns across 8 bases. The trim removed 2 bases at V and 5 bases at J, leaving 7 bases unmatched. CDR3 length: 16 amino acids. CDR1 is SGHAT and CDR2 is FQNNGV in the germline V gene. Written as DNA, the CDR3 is TGTGCCAGCAGCTTATTCGGACAGGGCAAAACCGGGGAGCTGTTTTTT. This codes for CASSLFGQGKTGELFF.

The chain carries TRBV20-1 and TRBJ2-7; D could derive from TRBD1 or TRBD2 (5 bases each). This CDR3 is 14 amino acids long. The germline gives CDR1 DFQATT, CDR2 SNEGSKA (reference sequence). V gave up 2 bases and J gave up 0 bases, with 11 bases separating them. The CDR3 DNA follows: TGCAGTGCTAGATCCGGGACCCCCTCCTACGAGCAGTACTTC. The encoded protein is CSARSGTPSYEQYF.

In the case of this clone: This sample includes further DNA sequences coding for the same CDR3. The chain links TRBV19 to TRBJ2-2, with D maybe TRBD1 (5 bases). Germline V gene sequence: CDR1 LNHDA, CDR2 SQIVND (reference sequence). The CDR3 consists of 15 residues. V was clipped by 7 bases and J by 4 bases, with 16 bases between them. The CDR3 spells CASTTLGHFTGELFF. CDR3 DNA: TGTGCCAGTACCACCCTCGGACACTTCACCGGGGAGCTGTTTTTT.

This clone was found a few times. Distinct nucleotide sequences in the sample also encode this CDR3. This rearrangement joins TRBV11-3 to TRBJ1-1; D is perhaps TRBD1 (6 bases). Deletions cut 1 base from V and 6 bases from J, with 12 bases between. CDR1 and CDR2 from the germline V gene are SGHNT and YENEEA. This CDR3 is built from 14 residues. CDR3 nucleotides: TGTGCCAGCAGCTTAGCTGGGGGCGCTGCTGAAGCTTTCTTT. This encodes CASSLAGGAAEAFF.

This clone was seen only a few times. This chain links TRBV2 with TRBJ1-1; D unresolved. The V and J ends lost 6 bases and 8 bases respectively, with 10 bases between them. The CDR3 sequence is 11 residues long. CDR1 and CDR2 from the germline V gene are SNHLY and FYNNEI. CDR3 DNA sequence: TGTGCCAGCAGCCTCGACTTCGAAGCTTTCTTT. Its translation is CASSLDFEAFF.

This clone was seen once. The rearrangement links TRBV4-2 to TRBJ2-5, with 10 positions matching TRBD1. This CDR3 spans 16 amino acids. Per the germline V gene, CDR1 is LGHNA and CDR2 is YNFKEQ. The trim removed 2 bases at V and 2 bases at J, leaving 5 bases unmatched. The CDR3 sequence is CASSQRTGGSQETQYF. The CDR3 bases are TGTGCCAGCAGCCAACGGACAGGGGGATCACAAGAGACCCAGTACTTC.

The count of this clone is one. The CDR3 loop is CAWNTVVGNTIYF. CDR3 nucleotides: TGTGCCTGGAACACAGTGGTGGGAAACACCATATATTTT. J is TRBJ1-3 and V is TRBV30; no firm D call. Deletions cut 4 bases from V and 4 bases from J, with 11 bases between. This CDR3 comprises 13 residues. Germline V gives CDR1 GTSNPN, CDR2 SVGIG (reference sequence).

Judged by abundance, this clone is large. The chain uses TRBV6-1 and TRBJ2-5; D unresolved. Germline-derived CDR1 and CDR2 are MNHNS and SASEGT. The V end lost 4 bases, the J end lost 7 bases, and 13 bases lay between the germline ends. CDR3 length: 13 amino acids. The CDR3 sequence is CASSVTQSGTQYF. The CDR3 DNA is TGTGCCAGCAGTGTTACTCAATCAGGGACCCAGTACTTC.

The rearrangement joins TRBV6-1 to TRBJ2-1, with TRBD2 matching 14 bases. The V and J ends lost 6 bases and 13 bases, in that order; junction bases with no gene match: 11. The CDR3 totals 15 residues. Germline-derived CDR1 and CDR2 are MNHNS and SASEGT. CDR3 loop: CASRSGTSGSYCQFF. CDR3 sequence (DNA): TGTGCCAGCAGGTCCGGGACTAGCGGGAGTTATTGTCAGTTCTTC.

The CDR3 DNA reads TGTGCCAGCAGCTGGGGGACAGCGAACACTGAAGCTTTCTTT. This codes for CASSWGTANTEAFF. This chain links TRBV5-6 with TRBJ1-1; 7 nucleotides match TRBD1. Germline CDR1 is SGHDT and CDR2 is YYEEEE. The CDR3 covers 14 residues. Germline trimming cut 3 bases from V and 1 base from J; bases unmatched to any gene: 3.

CDR3 sequence reads: CASSRDRGGYTF. The CDR3 coding sequence is TGCGCCAGCAGCAGAGACAGGGGCGGCTACACCTTC. V and J are TRBV5-1 and TRBJ1-2; 8 positions agree with TRBD1. The V and J ends lost 4 bases and 8 bases, in that order; junction bases with no gene match: 4. Germline lookup yields CDR1 SGHRS and CDR2 YFSETQ. The CDR3 is made up of 12 amino acids.

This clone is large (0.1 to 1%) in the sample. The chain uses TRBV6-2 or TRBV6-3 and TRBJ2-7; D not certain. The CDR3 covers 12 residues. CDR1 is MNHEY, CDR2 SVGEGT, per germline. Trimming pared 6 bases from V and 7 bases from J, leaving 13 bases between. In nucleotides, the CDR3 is TGTGCCAGCAGGCTTGTCTTGGGGGAGCAGTACTTC. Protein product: CASRLVLGEQYF.

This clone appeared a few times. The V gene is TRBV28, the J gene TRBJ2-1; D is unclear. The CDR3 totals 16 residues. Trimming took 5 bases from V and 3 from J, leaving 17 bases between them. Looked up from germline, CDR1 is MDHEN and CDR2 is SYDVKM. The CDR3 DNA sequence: TGTGCCAGCAGTCCAAATAGGGTTTTCTTCTACAATGAGCAGTTCTTC. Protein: CASSPNRVFFYNEQFF.

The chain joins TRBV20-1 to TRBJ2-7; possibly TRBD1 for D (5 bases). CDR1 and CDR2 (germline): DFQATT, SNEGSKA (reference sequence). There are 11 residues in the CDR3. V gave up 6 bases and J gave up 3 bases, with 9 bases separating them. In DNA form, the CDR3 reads TGCAGTGCGCCAGGGATCTACGAGCAGTACTTC. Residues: CSAPGIYEQYF.